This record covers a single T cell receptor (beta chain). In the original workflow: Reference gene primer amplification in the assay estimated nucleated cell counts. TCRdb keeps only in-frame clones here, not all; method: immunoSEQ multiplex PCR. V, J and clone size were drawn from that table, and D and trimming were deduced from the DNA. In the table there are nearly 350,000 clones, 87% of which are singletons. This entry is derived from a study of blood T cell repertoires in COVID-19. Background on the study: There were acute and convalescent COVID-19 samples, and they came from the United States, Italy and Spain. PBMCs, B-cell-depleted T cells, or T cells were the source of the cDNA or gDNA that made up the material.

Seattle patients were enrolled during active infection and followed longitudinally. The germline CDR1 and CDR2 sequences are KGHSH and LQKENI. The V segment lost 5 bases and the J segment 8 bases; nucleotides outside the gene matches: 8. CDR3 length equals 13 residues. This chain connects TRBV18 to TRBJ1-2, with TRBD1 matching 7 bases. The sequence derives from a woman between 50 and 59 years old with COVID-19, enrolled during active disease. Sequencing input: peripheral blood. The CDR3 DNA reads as TGTGCCAGCTCAAAGACAGGGAGAGACGGCTACACCTTC. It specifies CASSKTGRDGYTF.